This passage covers 3 T cell receptor beta chains from one sample sequenced in a study of blood T cell repertoires in COVID-19. Clones were sequenced by immunoSEQ multiplex PCR, and TCRdb holds only the in-frame ones, with some missing. Found here are roughly 120,000 clones, around nine tenths of them singletons; the top ten hold roughly 2.2%. Sequences were obtained from peripheral blood. The source of these receptors is a woman aged 50 to 60 with acute or convalescent COVID-19.

The chain links TRBV6-2 or TRBV6-3 to TRBJ1-2; D is undetermined. The CDR3 sequence is 12 residues long. The V end lost 5 bases, the J end lost 13 bases, and 17 bases lay between the germline ends. Germline-derived CDR1 and CDR2 are MNHEY and SVGEGT. The chain's CDR3 is CASSARRRGGTF. For the CDR3, the DNA is TGTGCCAGCAGTGCGCGCCGCCGAGGCGGCACCTTC.

This chain uses TRBV29-1 with TRBJ1-2; D might be TRBD1 (6 bases). Germline V CDR1 and CDR2: SQVTM, ANQGSEA. CDR3 length equals 14 residues. With 6 bases removed from V and 7 bases from J, the gap between germline ends came to 21 bases. DNA of the CDR3: TGCAGCGTCGGGTCTGTCGGCCCCAGGGGTGGCTACACCTTC. Translating gives CSVGSVGPRGGYTF.

CDR3 sequence reads: CASSPGLAGLDTQYF. CDR3 nucleotide sequence: TGTGCCAGCTCACCCGGACTAGCGGGTCTAGATACGCAGTATTTT. The V and J genes are TRBV18 and TRBJ2-3; 11 bases match TRBD2. The CDR3 length is 15 residues. Germline V gives CDR1 KGHSH, CDR2 LQKENI. Germline trimming cut 3 bases from V and 5 bases from J; bases unmatched to any gene: 4.